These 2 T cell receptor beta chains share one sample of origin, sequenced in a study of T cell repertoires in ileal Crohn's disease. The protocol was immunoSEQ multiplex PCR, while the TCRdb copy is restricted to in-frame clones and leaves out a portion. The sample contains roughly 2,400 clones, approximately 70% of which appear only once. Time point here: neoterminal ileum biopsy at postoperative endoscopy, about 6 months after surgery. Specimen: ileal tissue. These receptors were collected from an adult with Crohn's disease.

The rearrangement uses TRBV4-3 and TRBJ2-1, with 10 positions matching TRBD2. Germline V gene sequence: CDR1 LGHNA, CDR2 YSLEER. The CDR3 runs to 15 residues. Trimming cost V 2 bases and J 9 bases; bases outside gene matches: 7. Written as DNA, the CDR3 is TGCGCCAGCAGCCAAAAGCGGGGGGGCCTTGGTGAGCAGTTCTTC. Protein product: CASSQKRGGLGEQFF.

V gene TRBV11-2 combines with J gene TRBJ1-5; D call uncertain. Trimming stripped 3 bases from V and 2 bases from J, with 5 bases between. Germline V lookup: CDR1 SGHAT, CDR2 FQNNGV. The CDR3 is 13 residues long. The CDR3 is CASSFGGNQPQHF. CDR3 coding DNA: TGTGCCAGCAGCTTCGGGGGCAATCAGCCCCAGCATTTT.